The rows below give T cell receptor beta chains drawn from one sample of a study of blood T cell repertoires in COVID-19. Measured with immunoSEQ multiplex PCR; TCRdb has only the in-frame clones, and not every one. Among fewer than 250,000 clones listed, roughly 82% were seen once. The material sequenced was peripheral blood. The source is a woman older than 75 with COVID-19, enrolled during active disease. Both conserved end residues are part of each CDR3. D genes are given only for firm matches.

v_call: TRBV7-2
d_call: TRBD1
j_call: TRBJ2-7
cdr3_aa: CASSLEVTGAYEQYF
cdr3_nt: TGTGCCAGCAGCTTAGAGGTGACAGGGGCGTACGAGCAGTACTTC

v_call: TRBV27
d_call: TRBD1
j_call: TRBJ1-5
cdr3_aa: CASSLYPHRGKNQPQHF
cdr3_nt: TGTGCCAGCAGTTTATACCCCCACAGGGGGAAAAATCAGCCCCAGCATTTT

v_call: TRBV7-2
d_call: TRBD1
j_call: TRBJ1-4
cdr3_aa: CASSSRQGEKLFF
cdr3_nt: TGTGCCAGCAGCTCCAGACAGGGCGAAAAACTGTTTTTT

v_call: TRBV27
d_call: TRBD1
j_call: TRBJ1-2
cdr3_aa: CASSRDIGQGEYGYTF
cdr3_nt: TGTGCCAGCAGTCGTGATATCGGACAGGGGGAATATGGCTACACCTTC

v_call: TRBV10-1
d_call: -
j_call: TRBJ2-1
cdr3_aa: CASSVVGQGSYNEQFF
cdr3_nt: TGCGCCAGCAGTGTTGTAGGGCAGGGGTCTTACAATGAGCAGTTCTTC

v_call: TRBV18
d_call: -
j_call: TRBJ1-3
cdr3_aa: CASSSDSSGNTIYF
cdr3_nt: TGTGCCAGCTCATCGGACAGCTCTGGAAACACCATATATTTT

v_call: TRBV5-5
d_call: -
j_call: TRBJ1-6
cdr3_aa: CASTPSGTSSYPLHF
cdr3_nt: TGTGCCAGCACACCCTCCGGGACATCGTCTTATCCCCTCCACTTT

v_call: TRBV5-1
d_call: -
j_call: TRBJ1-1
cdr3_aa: CASSLTTQNTEAFF
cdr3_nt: TGCGCCAGCAGTCTTACCACACAGAACACTGAAGCTTTCTTT

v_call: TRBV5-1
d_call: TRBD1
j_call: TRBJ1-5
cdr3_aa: CASSPGQDYQPQHF
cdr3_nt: TGCGCCAGCAGCCCTGGACAGGATTATCAGCCCCAGCATTTT

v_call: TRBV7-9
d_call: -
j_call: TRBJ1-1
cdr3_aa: CASSLVGNRDRGTEAFF
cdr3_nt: TGTGCCAGCAGCTTAGTCGGGAACAGGGATAGAGGCACTGAAGCTTTCTTT

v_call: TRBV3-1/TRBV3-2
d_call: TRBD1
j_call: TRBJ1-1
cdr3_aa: CASSRGTGGASEAFF
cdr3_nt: TGTGCCAGCAGCCGGGGCACAGGGGGCGCTTCTGAAGCTTTCTTT

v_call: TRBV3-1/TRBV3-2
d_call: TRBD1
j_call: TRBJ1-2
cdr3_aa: CASSHKTGIPSWSYGYTF
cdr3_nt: TGTGCCAGCAGCCATAAGACAGGGATCCCTTCCTGGAGCTATGGCTACACCTTC